The 29 T cell receptor beta chains below come from one sample, sequenced in a study of blood T cell repertoires in COVID-19. Clones were sequenced by immunoSEQ multiplex PCR, and TCRdb holds only the in-frame ones, with some missing. Found here are a few hundred thousand clones, 85% to 90% of them singletons; the top ten hold about 1.2%. Sequenced sample: PBMCs or T cells enriched from blood (not recorded which). These receptors all come from a man aged 25 to 40 who had recovered from COVID-19.

The chain carries TRBV18 and TRBJ2-1; D might be TRBD2 (5 bases). The germline CDR1 and CDR2 sequences are KGHSH and LQKENI. The CDR3 sequence is 13 residues long. With 0 bases removed from V and 12 bases from J, the gap between germline ends came to 12 bases. The CDR3 is CASSPPWISGQFF. The CDR3 DNA sequence: TGTGCCAGCTCACCACCCTGGATAAGCGGGCAGTTCTTC.

This clone was found once. This rearrangement joins TRBV6-4 to TRBJ2-3; TRBD1 might be the D (5 bases). CDR1 MRHNA and CDR2 SNTAGT come from the germline V gene. This CDR3 spans 15 amino acids. Trimming left V 8 bases short and J 4 bases short, with 19 bases between. The CDR3 nucleotides read TGTGCCAGCCTCCGACAGTTTCGAAAGGCAGATACGCAGTATTTT. It translates to CASLRQFRKADTQYF.

The V call is TRBV6-5, the J call TRBJ1-2; 7 bases align to TRBD1. The CDR3 is made up of 15 amino acids. The V gene end was trimmed by 6 bases and the J gene end by 5 bases; junction bases not matched to a gene: 12. From germline, CDR1 is MNHEY and CDR2 SVGAGI. For the CDR3, the DNA is TGTGCCAGCAGGGGAGCGCAGGGGGAGAGGTATGGCTACACCTTC. This translates into CASRGAQGERYGYTF.

The chain couples TRBV19 to TRBJ1-2, with D possibly TRBD1 on 6 matching bases. The CDR3 has 15 residues. Germline CDR1 LNHDA, CDR2 SQIVND (reference sequence). The germline V and J ends were trimmed by 8 bases and 6 bases, with 22 bases remaining between them. The DNA for the CDR3 is TGTGCCAGTGACCGAACAGGGCACATAAGCCATGGCTACACCTTC. Residues: CASDRTGHISHGYTF.

The rearrangement uses TRBV19 and TRBJ1-5; D is uncertain. Trimming took 4 bases from V and 7 from J, leaving 8 bases between them. This CDR3 spans 12 amino acids. The V gene's germline CDR1 is LNHDA and CDR2 SQIVND (reference sequence). As DNA, the CDR3 is TGTGCCAGTAGTACACACGAACAGCCCCAGCATTTT. Protein sequence: CASSTHEQPQHF.

The chain combines TRBV19 with TRBJ1-5, with 7 bases that match TRBD1. The CDR3 totals 15 residues. The V gene end was trimmed by 11 bases and the J gene end by 0 bases; junction bases not matched to a gene: 10. The germline V gene has CDR1 LNHDA and CDR2 SQIVND (reference sequence). Here the CDR3 reads CAAKDRAFSNQPQHF. CDR3 coding DNA: TGTGCCGCAAAAGACAGGGCCTTTAGCAATCAGCCCCAGCATTTT.

Of note for this clone: The junction does not match germline at one end; this may be a read error. The chain recombines TRBV4-1 with TRBJ1-2; 10 bases match TRBD1. The CDR3 consists of 13 residues. Germline V gene sequence: CDR1 MGHRA, CDR2 YSYEKL. The DNA for the CDR3 is TGCGCCAGCAGCATACCCGGGACAGGGGCTGGGACTTTC. Its translation: CASSIPGTGAGTF.

The chain carries TRBV6-5 and TRBJ2-1, with D possibly being TRBD1 (6 bases). Trimming took 0 bases from V and 5 from J, leaving 14 bases between them. The germline V gene encodes CDR1 MNHEY and CDR2 SVGAGI. The CDR3 length is 16 residues. The CDR3 DNA reads TGTGCCAGCAGTTACTCATCCCCCTACAGGGACAATGAGCAGTTCTTC. This translates into CASSYSSPYRDNEQFF.

CDR3 sequence reads: CASSPGLAPNEQFF. The CDR3 nucleotides read TGCGCCAGCAGCCCCGGACTAGCCCCCAATGAGCAGTTCTTC. The V and J genes are TRBV4-3 and TRBJ2-1, with TRBD2 matching over 8 bases. Germline CDR1 and CDR2: LGHNA and YSLEER. Trimming at V came to 4 bases and at J to 6 bases, leaving 5 bases not matched to a gene. The CDR3 is made up of 14 amino acids.

The V call is TRBV21-1, the J call TRBJ2-7; the table's D call, TRBD1, was not checked against the DNA. TRBV21-1 corresponds to a pseudogene. This CDR3 contains 15 residues. The CDR3 spells CASSKAGRHSYEQYF. In DNA, the CDR3 is TGTGCCAGCAGCAAAGCGGGCAGGCACTCCTACGAGCAGTACTTC.

This rearrangement joins TRBV28 to TRBJ1-5; 8 nucleotides align to TRBD1. J was trimmed by 6 bases and V by 5 bases; bases with no gene match: 6. The germline gives CDR1 MDHEN, CDR2 SYDVKM. This CDR3 has 14 residues. CDR3 DNA sequence: TGTGCCAGCAGTCAAGGACAGGGCGCTCAGCCCCAGCATTTT. Amino acid sequence: CASSQGQGAQPQHF.

This chain connects TRBV10-1 to TRBJ2-7; D might be TRBD1 (5 bases). The CDR3 sequence is 14 residues long. Trimming pared 0 bases from V and 3 bases from J, leaving 9 bases between. Germline V gene sequence: CDR1 WNHNN, CDR2 SYGVQD (reference sequence). The CDR3 DNA sequence: TGCGCCAGCAGTGAGTCGCAGCAGGGCTACGAGCAGTACTTC. This sequence encodes CASSESQQGYEQYF.

V usage is TRBV5-1 and J usage is TRBJ2-5; 8 bases line up with TRBD1. Germline assignment: CDR1 SGHRS and CDR2 YFSETQ. This CDR3 comprises 16 residues. Trimming at V came to 0 bases and at J to 3 bases, leaving 7 bases not matched to a gene. CDR3 in amino acids: CASSLEGTGGKETQYF. The CDR3 bases are TGCGCCAGCAGCTTGGAGGGTACAGGGGGGAAAGAGACCCAGTACTTC. Drawing the rest from reference TRBV5-1 and TRBJ2-5, the complete variable domain is KAGVTQTPRYLIKTRGQQVTLSCSPISGHRSVSWYQQTPGQGLQFLFEYFSETQRNKGNFPGRFSGRQFSNSRSEMNVSTLELGDSALYLCASSLEGTGGKETQYFGPGTRLLVL.

The V gene is TRBV7-2, the J gene TRBJ1-4; weak D call: TRBD1 (6 bases). Germline loops: CDR1 SGHTA, CDR2 FQGNSA. Trimming removed 4 bases from V and 10 bases from J, with 16 bases in between. The CDR3 covers 14 residues. This CDR3 reads CASSSEDSIGKLFF. CDR3 nucleotides: TGTGCCAGCAGCTCCGAGGACAGCATAGGAAAACTGTTTTTT.

The V and J genes are TRBV27 and TRBJ2-1; TRBD2 matches at 10 bases. CDR3 length: 16 residues. CDR1 is MNHEY and CDR2 is SMNVEV in the germline V gene (reference sequence). J lost 6 bases, V lost 0 bases, and 5 bases had no gene match. The CDR3 loop reads CASSLSTLAGTNEQFF. The CDR3 nucleotides read TGTGCCAGCAGTTTATCGACACTAGCGGGAACCAATGAGCAGTTCTTC.

The CDR3 reads CASSYRTTFNQPQHF. Here the CDR3 DNA reads TGTGCCAGTAGTTATCGGACAACCTTTAATCAGCCCCAGCATTTT. The chain couples TRBV19 to TRBJ1-5, with D maybe TRBD1 (5 bases). V lost 5 bases and J lost 4, with 15 bases in between. Germline V gene sequence: CDR1 LNHDA, CDR2 SQIVND (reference sequence). This CDR3 has 15 amino acids.

This sequence joins TRBV3-1 (or the pseudogene TRBV3-2) and TRBJ2-7; 12 positions agree with TRBD2. Per the germline V gene, CDR1 is LGHDT and CDR2 is YNNKEL (reference sequence). The CDR3 has 15 amino acids. After removal of 5 bases from V and 7 bases from J, the junction contained 9 bases not matched to a gene. CDR3 in DNA: TGTGCCAGCAGCGGGCGGACTAGCGGGAAGAATGAGCAGTACTTC. It encodes CASSGRTSGKNEQYF.

V and J are TRBV28 and TRBJ1-2, with D perhaps TRBD1 (5 bases). This CDR3 has 11 residues. Trimming pared 6 bases from V and 4 bases from J, leaving 6 bases between. CDR1 and CDR2 (germline): MDHEN, SYDVKM. In nucleotides, the CDR3 is TGTGCCAGCAGGACAGTCTATGGCTACACCTTC. Protein sequence: CASRTVYGYTF.

This chain joins TRBV9 and TRBJ2-5; 8 nucleotides agree with TRBD2. CDR1 is SGDLS and CDR2 is YYNGEE in the germline V gene. This CDR3 has 17 residues. V lost 6 bases to trimming and J lost 5 bases; unmatched junction nucleotides: 18. The CDR3 nucleotides are TGTGCCAGCAACCCCGGGGGGGGCCAGGGGATTGGGGAGACCCAGTACTTC. It yields the protein CASNPGGGQGIGETQYF.

CDR3 sequence reads: CASSVRLGASTDTQYF. The DNA of the CDR3 is TGTGCCAGCAGCGTCAGACTGGGGGCTAGCACAGATACGCAGTATTTT. The V call is TRBV7-2, the J call TRBJ2-3; a possible D gene is TRBD1 (6 bases). Germline loops: CDR1 SGHTA, CDR2 FQGNSA. Trimming removed 5 bases from V and 0 bases from J, with 15 bases in between. The CDR3 extends over 16 amino acids.

The chain joins TRBV24-1 to TRBJ2-3, with D maybe TRBD1 (5 bases). This CDR3 has 16 amino acids. Germline loops: CDR1 KGHDR, CDR2 SFDVKD. The V and J ends lost 1 base and 1 base respectively, with 11 bases between them. The CDR3 here is CATSDFGRARTDTQYF. The CDR3 DNA follows: TGTGCCACCAGTGATTTTGGCAGGGCGCGCACAGATACGCAGTATTTT.

This clone was seen once. The V call is TRBV30, the J call TRBJ2-3, with 14 bases aligning to TRBD2. The CDR3 is 16 amino acids. Germline loops: CDR1 GTSNPN, CDR2 SVGIG (reference sequence). The trim removed 5 bases at V and 3 bases at J, leaving 7 bases unmatched. The CDR3 here is CAWSGTSGSWTDTQYF. DNA of the CDR3: TGTGCCTGGTCGGGGACTAGCGGGAGTTGGACAGATACGCAGTATTTT.

V is TRBV4-1 and J is TRBJ2-1; TRBD2 aligns across 11 bases. With V trimmed by 2 bases and J by 12 bases, 6 bases remained unmatched. In germline, CDR1 is MGHRA, CDR2 YSYEKL. There are 14 residues in the CDR3. DNA of the CDR3: TGCGCCAGCAGCCAACAAAGACTAGCGGGACGGCAGTTCTTC. Protein product: CASSQQRLAGRQFF.

This clone was seen a few times. The rearrangement joins TRBV7-9 to TRBJ2-1; TRBD2 agrees at 13 bases. Germline lookup yields CDR1 SEHNR and CDR2 FQNEAQ (reference sequence). After removal of 5 bases from V and 3 bases from J, the junction contained 4 bases not matched to a gene. The CDR3 runs to 16 residues. CDR3 sequence reads: CASSTGTSGNYNEQFF. The DNA for the CDR3 is TGTGCCAGCAGCACCGGGACTAGCGGGAACTACAATGAGCAGTTCTTC.

V gene TRBV12-3 or TRBV12-4 combines with J gene TRBJ2-6; D may be TRBD1 (6 bases). The CDR3 consists of 11 residues. Trimming cost V 11 bases and J 7 bases, with 9 bases left between them. CDR3 in amino acids: CAVRGANVLTF. CDR3 coding DNA: TGTGCCGTCAGGGGAGCCAACGTCCTGACTTTC.

This clone was detected only once. This chain links TRBV5-4 with TRBJ1-6, with TRBD1 matching over 8 bases. Germline CDR1 is SGHNT and CDR2 is YYREEE (reference sequence). The CDR3 length is 17 residues. Trimming cost V 4 bases and J 0 bases; bases outside gene matches: 6. CDR3 sequence (DNA): TGTGCCAGCAGCCGGGGACAGGAGAGCTCCTATAATTCACCCCTCCACTTT. Translating it yields CASSRGQESSYNSPLHF.

This chain uses TRBV24-1 with TRBJ1-5, with 10 bases that match TRBD1. The CDR3 is 15 amino acids. V trimming: 4 bases; J trimming: 4 bases; junction bases outside the gene matches: 3. CDR1 and CDR2 from the germline V gene are KGHDR and SFDVKD. The DNA for the CDR3 is TGTGCCACCAGTGACCGGGGACAGGGGAATCAGCCCCAGCATTTT. Translation: CATSDRGQGNQPQHF.

The chain joins TRBV2 to TRBJ1-5; D remains ambiguous. Germline loops: CDR1 SNHLY, CDR2 FYNNEI. The CDR3 totals 13 residues. V lost 6 bases to trimming and J lost 6 bases, with 12 bases between them. CDR3 sequence: CASRSQVGQPQHF. CDR3 coding DNA: TGTGCCAGCAGATCGCAGGTGGGTCAGCCCCAGCATTTT.

This clone occurred once. V gene TRBV19 combines with J gene TRBJ1-5; D remains ambiguous. Per the germline V gene, CDR1 is LNHDA and CDR2 is SQIVND (reference sequence). The length of the CDR3 is 14 residues. V was cut by 3 bases and J by 6 bases, with 12 bases left in between. The CDR3, as DNA: TGTGCCAGTAGTATTGGAACAGCGGGTCAGCCCCAGCATTTT. Translation gives CASSIGTAGQPQHF.